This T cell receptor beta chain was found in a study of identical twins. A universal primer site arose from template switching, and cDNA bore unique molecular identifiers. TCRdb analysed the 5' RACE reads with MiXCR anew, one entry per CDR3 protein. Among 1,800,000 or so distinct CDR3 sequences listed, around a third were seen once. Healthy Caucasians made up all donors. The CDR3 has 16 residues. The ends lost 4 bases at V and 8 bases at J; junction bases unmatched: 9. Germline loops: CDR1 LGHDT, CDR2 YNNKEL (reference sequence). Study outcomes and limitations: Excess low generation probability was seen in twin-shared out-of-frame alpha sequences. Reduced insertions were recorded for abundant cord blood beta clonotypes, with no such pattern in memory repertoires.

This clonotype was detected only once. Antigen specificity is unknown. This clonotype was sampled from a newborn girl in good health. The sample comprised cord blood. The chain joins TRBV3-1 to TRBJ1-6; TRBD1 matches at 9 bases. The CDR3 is CASSPLPGQGHSPLHF. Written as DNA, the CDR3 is TGTGCCAGCAGCCCCCTCCCGGGACAGGGACATTCACCCCTCCACTTT. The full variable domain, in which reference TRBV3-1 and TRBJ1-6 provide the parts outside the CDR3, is DTAVSQTPKYLVTQMGNDKSIKCEQNLGHDTMYWYKQDSKKFLKIMFSYNNKELIINETVPNRFSPKSPDKAHLNLHINSLELGDSAVYFCASSPLPGQGHSPLHFGNGTRLTVT.